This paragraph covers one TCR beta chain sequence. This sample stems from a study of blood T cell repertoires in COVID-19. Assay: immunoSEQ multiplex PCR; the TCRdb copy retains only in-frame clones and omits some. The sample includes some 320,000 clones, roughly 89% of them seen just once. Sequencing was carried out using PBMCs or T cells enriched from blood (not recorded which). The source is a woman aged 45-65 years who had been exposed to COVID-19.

The CDR3 loop is CASSLGGTGGNQPQHF. The CDR3 DNA follows: TGTGCCAGCAGCTTAGGAGGAACCGGTGGCAATCAGCCCCAGCATTTT. This chain links TRBV5-5 with TRBJ1-5; D ambiguous. Trimming left V 2 bases short and J 2 bases short, with 14 bases between. The CDR3 has 16 amino acids. Germline V gives CDR1 SGHKS, CDR2 YYEKEE (reference sequence). Combining the CDR3 with reference TRBV5-5 and TRBJ1-5 gives the whole variable domain DAGVTQSPTHLIKTRGQQVTLRCSPISGHKSVSWYQQVLGQGPQFIFQYYEKEERGRGNFPDRFSARQFPNYSSELNVNALLLGDSALYLCASSLGGTGGNQPQHFGDGTRLSIL.